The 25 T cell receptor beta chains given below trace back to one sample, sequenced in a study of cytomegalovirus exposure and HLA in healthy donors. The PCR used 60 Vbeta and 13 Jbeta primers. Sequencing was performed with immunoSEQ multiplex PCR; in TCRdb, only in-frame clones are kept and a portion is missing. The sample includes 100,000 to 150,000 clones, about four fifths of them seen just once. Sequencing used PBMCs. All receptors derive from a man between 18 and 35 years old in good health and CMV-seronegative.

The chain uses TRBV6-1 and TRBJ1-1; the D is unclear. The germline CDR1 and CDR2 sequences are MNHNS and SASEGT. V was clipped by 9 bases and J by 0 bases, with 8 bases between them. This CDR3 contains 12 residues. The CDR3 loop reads CASGIVNTEAFF. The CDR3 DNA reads TGTGCCAGTGGTATAGTGAACACTGAAGCTTTCTTT.

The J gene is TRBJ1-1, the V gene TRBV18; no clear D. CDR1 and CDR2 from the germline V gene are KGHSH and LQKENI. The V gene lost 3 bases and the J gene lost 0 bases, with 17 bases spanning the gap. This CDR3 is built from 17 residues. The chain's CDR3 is CASSPLVSGFMNTEAFF. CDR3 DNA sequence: TGTGCCAGCTCACCCCTAGTCTCGGGGTTCATGAACACTGAAGCTTTCTTT.

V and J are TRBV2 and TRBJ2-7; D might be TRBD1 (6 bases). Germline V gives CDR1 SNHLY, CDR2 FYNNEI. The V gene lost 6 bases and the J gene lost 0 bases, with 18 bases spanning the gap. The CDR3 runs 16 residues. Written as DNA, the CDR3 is TGTGCCAGCAGGGCCTGGCCAGGGGCCAACTCCTACGAGCAGTACGTC. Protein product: CASRAWPGANSYEQYV.

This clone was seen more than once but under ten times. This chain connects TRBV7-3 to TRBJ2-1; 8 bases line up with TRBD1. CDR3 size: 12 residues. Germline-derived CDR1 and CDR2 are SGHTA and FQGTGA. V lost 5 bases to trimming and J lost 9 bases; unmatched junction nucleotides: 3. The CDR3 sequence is CASSRQGTEQFF. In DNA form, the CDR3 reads TGTGCCAGCAGCAGACAGGGGACTGAGCAGTTCTTC.

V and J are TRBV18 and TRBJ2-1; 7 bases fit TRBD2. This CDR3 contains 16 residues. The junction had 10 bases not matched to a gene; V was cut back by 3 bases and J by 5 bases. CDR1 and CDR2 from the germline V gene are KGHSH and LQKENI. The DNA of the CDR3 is TGTGCCAGCTCACCCCTTCTCGCGGGAGCTAACAATGAGCAGTTCTTC. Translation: CASSPLLAGANNEQFF. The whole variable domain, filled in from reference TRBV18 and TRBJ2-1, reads NAGVMQNPRHLVRRRGQEARLRCSPMKGHSHVYWYRQLPEEGLKFMVYLQKENIIDESGMPKERFSAEFPKEGPSILRIQQVVRGDSAAYFCASSPLLAGANNEQFFGPGTRLTVL.

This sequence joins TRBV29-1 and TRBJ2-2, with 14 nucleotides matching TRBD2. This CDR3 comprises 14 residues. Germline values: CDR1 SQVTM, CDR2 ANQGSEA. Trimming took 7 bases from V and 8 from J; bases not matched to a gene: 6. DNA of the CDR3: TGCAGCGGGGGACTAGCGGGAGTGGTGGGGGAGCTGTTTTTT. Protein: CSGGLAGVVGELFF.

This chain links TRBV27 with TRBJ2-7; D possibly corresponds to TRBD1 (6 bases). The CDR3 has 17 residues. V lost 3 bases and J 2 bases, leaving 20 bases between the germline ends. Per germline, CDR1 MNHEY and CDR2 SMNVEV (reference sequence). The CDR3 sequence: CASSLRMGATAPYEQYF. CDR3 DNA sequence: TGTGCCAGCAGTTTGAGAATGGGGGCCACTGCTCCCTACGAGCAGTACTTC.

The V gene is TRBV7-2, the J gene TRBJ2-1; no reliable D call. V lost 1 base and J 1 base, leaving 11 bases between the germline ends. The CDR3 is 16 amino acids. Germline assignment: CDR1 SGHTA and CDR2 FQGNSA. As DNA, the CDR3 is TGTGCCAGCAGCTTAGTCGTGGCCTTATCCTACAATGAGCAGTTCTTC. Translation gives CASSLVVALSYNEQFF.

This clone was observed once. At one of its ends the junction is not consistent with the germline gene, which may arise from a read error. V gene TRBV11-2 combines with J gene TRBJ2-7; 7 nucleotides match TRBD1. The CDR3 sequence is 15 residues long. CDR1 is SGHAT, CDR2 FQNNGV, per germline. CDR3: CASTPSWDSSYGQYF. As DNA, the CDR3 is TGTGCCAGCACCCCCAGTTGGGACAGCTCCTACGGGCAGTACTTC.

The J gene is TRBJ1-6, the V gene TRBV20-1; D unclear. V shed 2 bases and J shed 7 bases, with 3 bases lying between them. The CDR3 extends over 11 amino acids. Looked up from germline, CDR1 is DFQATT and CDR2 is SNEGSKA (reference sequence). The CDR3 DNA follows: TGCAGTGCTAGACAGAATTCACCCCTCCACTTT. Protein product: CSARQNSPLHF.

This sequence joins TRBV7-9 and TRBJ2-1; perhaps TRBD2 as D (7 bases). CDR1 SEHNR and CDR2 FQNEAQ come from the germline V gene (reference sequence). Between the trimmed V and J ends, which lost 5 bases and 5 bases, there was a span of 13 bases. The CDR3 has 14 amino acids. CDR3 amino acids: CASSRRGPDNEQFF. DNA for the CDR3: TGTGCCAGCAGCAGGCGGGGGCCAGACAATGAGCAGTTCTTC. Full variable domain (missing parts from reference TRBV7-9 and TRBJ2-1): DTGVSQNPRHKITKRGQNVTFRCDPISEHNRLYWYRQTLGQGPEFLTYFQNEAQLEKSRLLSDRFSAERPKGSFSTLEIQRTEQGDSAMYLCASSRRGPDNEQFFGPGTRLTVL.

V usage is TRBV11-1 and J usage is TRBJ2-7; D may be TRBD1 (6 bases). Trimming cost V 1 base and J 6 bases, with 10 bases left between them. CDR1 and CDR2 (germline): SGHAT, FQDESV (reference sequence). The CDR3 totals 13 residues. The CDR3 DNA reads TGTGCCAGCAGCTTAGTACAGGGTCGCGAGCAGTACTTC. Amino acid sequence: CASSLVQGREQYF.

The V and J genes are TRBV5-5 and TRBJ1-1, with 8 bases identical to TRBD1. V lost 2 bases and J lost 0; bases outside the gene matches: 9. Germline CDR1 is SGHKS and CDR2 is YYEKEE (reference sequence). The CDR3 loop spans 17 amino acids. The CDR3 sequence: CASSFPPTQGVNTEAFF. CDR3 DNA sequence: TGTGCCAGCAGCTTCCCGCCCACACAGGGGGTGAACACTGAAGCTTTCTTT.

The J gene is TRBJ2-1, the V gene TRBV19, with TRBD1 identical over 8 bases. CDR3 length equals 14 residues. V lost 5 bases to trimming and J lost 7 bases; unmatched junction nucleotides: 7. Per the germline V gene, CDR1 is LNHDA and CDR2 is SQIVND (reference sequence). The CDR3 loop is CASSALGQGNEQFF. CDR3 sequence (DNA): TGTGCCAGTAGTGCGCTAGGACAGGGTAATGAGCAGTTCTTC.

CDR3: CASSLAGREGRNEQFF. The CDR3 nucleotides are TGCGCCAGCAGCTTGGCCGGGCGGGAGGGCCGGAATGAGCAGTTCTTC. The chain combines TRBV5-1 with TRBJ2-1; 9 bases fit TRBD2. This CDR3 spans 16 amino acids. In germline, CDR1 is SGHRS, CDR2 YFSETQ. V lost 0 bases and J lost 7; bases outside the gene matches: 8.

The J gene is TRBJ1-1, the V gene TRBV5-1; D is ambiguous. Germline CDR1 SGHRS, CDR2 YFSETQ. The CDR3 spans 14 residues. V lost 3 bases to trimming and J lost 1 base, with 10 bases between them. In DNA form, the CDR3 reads TGCGCCAGCAGCTGGTCTAATTCGAACACTGAAGCTTTCTTT. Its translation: CASSWSNSNTEAFF.

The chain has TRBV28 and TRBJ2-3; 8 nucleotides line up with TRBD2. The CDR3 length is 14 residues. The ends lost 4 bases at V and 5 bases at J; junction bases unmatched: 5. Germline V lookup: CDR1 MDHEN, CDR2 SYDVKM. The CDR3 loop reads CASSSSGRGDTQYF. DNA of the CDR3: TGTGCCAGCAGTTCAAGCGGGAGAGGAGATACGCAGTATTTT.

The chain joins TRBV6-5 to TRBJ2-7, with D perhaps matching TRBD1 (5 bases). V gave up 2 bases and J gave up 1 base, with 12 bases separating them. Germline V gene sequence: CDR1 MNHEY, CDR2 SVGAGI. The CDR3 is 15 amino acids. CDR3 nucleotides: TGTGCCAGCAGTTACGAGTCCGCAGGGTCCTACGAGCAGTACTTC. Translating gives CASSYESAGSYEQYF.

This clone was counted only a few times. The CDR3 region is CSVAEGNQPQHF. The CDR3, as DNA: TGCAGCGTTGCGGAGGGCAATCAGCCCCAGCATTTT. The chain couples TRBV29-1 to TRBJ1-5; unclear D gene. Trimming shortened V by 4 bases and J by 2 bases, and 6 bases separated the two germline ends. Looked up from germline, CDR1 is SQVTM and CDR2 is ANQGSEA. This CDR3 is built from 12 residues. The whole variable domain, filled in from reference TRBV29-1 and TRBJ1-5, reads SAVISQKPSRDICQRGTSLTIQCQVDSQVTMMFWYRQQPGQSLTLIATANQGSEATYESGFVIDKFPISRPNLTFSTLTVSNMSPEDSSIYLCSVAEGNQPQHFGDGTRLSIL.

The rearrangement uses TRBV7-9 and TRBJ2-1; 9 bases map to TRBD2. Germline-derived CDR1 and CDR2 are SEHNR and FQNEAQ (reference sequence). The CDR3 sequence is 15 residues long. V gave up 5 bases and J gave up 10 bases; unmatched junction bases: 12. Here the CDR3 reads CASSDAGGPREEQFF. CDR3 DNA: TGTGCCAGCAGCGACGCGGGAGGGCCGAGAGAGGAGCAGTTCTTC. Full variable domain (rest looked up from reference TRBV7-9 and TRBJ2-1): DTGVSQNPRHKITKRGQNVTFRCDPISEHNRLYWYRQTLGQGPEFLTYFQNEAQLEKSRLLSDRFSAERPKGSFSTLEIQRTEQGDSAMYLCASSDAGGPREEQFFGPGTRLTVL.

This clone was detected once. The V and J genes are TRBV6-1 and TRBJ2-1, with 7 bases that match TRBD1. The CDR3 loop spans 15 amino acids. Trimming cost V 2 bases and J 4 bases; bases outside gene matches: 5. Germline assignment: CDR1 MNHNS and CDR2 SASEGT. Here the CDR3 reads CASSESGGWYNEQFF. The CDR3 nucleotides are TGTGCCAGCAGTGAATCAGGGGGTTGGTACAATGAGCAGTTCTTC.

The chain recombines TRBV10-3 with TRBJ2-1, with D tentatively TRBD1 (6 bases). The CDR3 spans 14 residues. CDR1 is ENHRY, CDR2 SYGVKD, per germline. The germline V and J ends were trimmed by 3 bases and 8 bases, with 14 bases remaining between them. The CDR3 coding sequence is TGTGCCATCAGTGAAGGCAGGAAGGGGGATGAGCAGTTCTTC. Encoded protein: CAISEGRKGDEQFF.

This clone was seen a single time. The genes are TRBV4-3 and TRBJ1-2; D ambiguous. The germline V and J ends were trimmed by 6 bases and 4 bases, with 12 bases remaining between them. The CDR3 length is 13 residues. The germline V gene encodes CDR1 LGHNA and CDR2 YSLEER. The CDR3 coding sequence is TGCGCCAGCAGGAGGGTTGGTAGCTATGGCTACACCTTC. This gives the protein CASRRVGSYGYTF.

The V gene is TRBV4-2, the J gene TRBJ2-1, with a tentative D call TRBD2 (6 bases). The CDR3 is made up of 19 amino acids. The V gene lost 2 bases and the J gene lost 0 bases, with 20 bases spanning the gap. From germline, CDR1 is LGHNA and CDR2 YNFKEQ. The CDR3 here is CASSQRFGSSGPSYNEQFF. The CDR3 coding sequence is TGTGCCAGCAGCCAAAGGTTTGGGAGTAGCGGACCCTCCTACAATGAGCAGTTCTTC.

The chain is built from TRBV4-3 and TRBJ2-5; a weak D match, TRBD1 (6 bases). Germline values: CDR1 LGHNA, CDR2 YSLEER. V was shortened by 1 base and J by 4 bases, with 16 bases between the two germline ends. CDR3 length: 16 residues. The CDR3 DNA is TGCGCCAGCAGCCAAGTGGAAGTAGGGGGATCAGAGACCCAGTACTTC. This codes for CASSQVEVGGSETQYF.